Sequencing of this T cell receptor beta chain was carried out in a study of CXCR3-negative and CXCR3-positive naive CD8 T cells. Overall study findings and caveats: Naive subsets were similarly diverse, while memory CD8+ repertoires were much less diverse. Relative to CXCR3-negative naive cells, CXCR3-positive naive cells had more hydrophobic TRB CDR3s. Naive cells, whether CXCR3-negative or CXCR3-positive, had similar TRBV-TRBJ usage, while memory cells differed.

The TRB libraries of cDNA were built by UMI-labeled 5' RACE. Reanalyzing the 5' RACE reads, TCRdb keeps one entry per CDR3 protein, without DNA. The listing records 60,000 to 70,000 distinct CDR3 sequences. Notes on this clonotype: Its antigen is not identified.

Germline lookup yields CDR1 SQVTM and CDR2 ANQGSEA. The CDR3 length is 13 residues. Every CD8+ subset sample held a few hundred thousand flow-sorted cells, done in triplicate. Sequencing was carried out using naive CXCR3+ CD8+ T cells from blood. Described subset: CD45RO-CCR7+CD27+CD95- naive CD8+ T cells expressing CXCR3 (TNR3+). The TCR was taken from a human donor in good health. Some clones in this sample may be carry-over from other donors' samples. The V and J genes are TRBV29-1 and TRBJ2-1. The CDR3 sequence: CSVEEDSYNEQFF.